One and the same sample provided the 10 T cell receptor beta chains below, sequenced in a study of cytomegalovirus exposure and HLA in healthy donors. The PCR made use of 60 Vbeta and 13 Jbeta primers. Sequencing was performed with immunoSEQ multiplex PCR; in TCRdb, only in-frame clones are kept and a portion is missing. This table holds about 110,000 clones, around 85% found once. The sequenced sample was PBMCs. The receptors derive from a man aged 25 to 45 in good health and CMV-seropositive.

This clone was seen only once. The chain recombines TRBV6-5 with TRBJ2-1; 12 bases fit TRBD2. Germline V gene sequence: CDR1 MNHEY, CDR2 SVGAGI. V trimming: 6 bases; J trimming: 4 bases; junction bases outside the gene matches: 4. The CDR3 extends over 15 amino acids. The CDR3 sequence is CASSASGGEYNEQFF. The CDR3 nucleotides read TGTGCCAGCAGCGCTAGCGGGGGGGAATACAATGAGCAGTTCTTC.

As concerns this clone: This sample also contains other DNA sequences that code for the same CDR3. The CDR3 nucleotides read TGTGCCAGCAGCTTAAGTGGGGCGACTAATGAAAAACTGTTTTTT. As protein: CASSLSGATNEKLFF. The rearrangement uses TRBV7-9 and TRBJ1-4; D may be TRBD1 (5 bases). The V gene's germline CDR1 is SEHNR and CDR2 FQNEAQ (reference sequence). V was shortened by 2 bases and J by 2 bases, with 9 bases between the two germline ends. CDR3 length equals 15 residues. Looking up the rest from reference TRBV7-9 and TRBJ1-4 gives the full variable domain: DTGVSQNPRHKITKRGQNVTFRCDPISEHNRLYWYRQTLGQGPEFLTYFQNEAQLEKSRLLSDRFSAERPKGSFSTLEIQRTEQGDSAMYLCASSLSGATNEKLFFGSGTQLSVL.

This clone was seen only once. The chain recombines TRBV19 with TRBJ2-5; D might be TRBD2 (6 bases). The end of the DNA is better explained by TRBJ2-7, so the J call may be wrong. The CDR3 consists of 15 residues. The germline CDR1 and CDR2 sequences are LNHDA and SQIVND (reference sequence). CDR3 residues: CASSNRRRDSYEQYF. The CDR3 DNA sequence: TGTGCCAGTAGTAACCGAAGGAGGGACTCCTACGAGCAGTACTTC.

The rearrangement uses TRBV4-1 and TRBJ2-7; 8 bases line up with TRBD2. The CDR3 runs to 16 residues. Per the germline V gene, CDR1 is MGHRA and CDR2 is YSYEKL. Trimming took 4 bases from V and 3 from J; bases not matched to a gene: 11. This chain's CDR3 is CASSLSLSGGIYEQYF. The CDR3 DNA reads TGCGCCAGCAGCCTCTCTCTGAGCGGGGGTATCTACGAGCAGTACTTC.

The rearrangement links TRBV6-5 to TRBJ2-2, with TRBD1 matching 8 bases. In germline, CDR1 is MNHEY, CDR2 SVGAGI. V dropped 5 bases and J dropped 2; count of bases not matched to a gene: 4. The CDR3 is 15 amino acids. CDR3 in DNA: TGTGCCAGCAGTACCGGGACAGGCAACACCGGGGAGCTGTTTTTT. Protein: CASSTGTGNTGELFF.

The V and J genes are TRBV7-9 and TRBJ2-3; 7 positions agree with TRBD1. Germline assignment: CDR1 SEHNR and CDR2 FQNEAQ (reference sequence). The trim removed 6 bases at V and 0 bases at J, leaving 9 bases unmatched. The CDR3 totals 16 residues. The CDR3 region is CASRKTGTESTDTQYF. The CDR3 coding sequence is TGTGCCAGCAGAAAAACCGGGACAGAGAGCACAGATACGCAGTATTTT.

CDR3 protein: CAISGGQGNTIYF. DNA of the CDR3: TGTGCCATCAGTGGGGGACAGGGTAACACCATATATTTT. This chain uses TRBV10-3 with TRBJ1-3; 9 bases map to TRBD1. This CDR3 region has 13 residues. Trimming took 4 bases from V and 7 from J; bases not matched to a gene: 2. The germline gives CDR1 ENHRY, CDR2 SYGVKD.

The rearrangement links TRBV5-4 to TRBJ2-7; TRBD1 aligns across 8 bases. The V segment lost 4 bases and the J segment 1 base; nucleotides outside the gene matches: 7. Germline CDR1 SGHNT, CDR2 YYREEE (reference sequence). The CDR3 has 15 residues. Written as DNA, the CDR3 is TGTGCCAGCAGCCGACAGGGGAGCCATTCCTACGAGCAGTACTTC. This translates into CASSRQGSHSYEQYF.

This clone has just a few counts. The genes are TRBV7-9 and TRBJ2-5; 9 bases fit TRBD1. J lost 0 bases, V lost 5 bases, and 13 bases had no gene match. This CDR3 has 18 amino acids. The germline V gene encodes CDR1 SEHNR and CDR2 FQNEAQ (reference sequence). The CDR3 DNA follows: TGTGCCAGCAGCCAGAGGGGAGGACAGGGGCGAAACCAAGAGACCCAGTACTTC. Protein sequence: CASSQRGGQGRNQETQYF.

V is TRBV13 and J is TRBJ1-1; the match to TRBD1 covers 9 bases. This CDR3 is 14 amino acids long. Germline CDR1 PRHDT, CDR2 FYEKMQ (reference sequence). The J segment lost 6 bases and the V segment lost 2 bases, leaving 4 bases of the junction unmatched. CDR3 in DNA: TGTGCCAGCAGCTTAAGGGACAGGGAATCTGAAGCTTTCTTT. It encodes CASSLRDRESEAFF. Full variable domain (rest looked up from reference TRBV13 and TRBJ1-1): AAGVIQSPRHLIKEKRETATLKCYPIPRHDTVYWYQQGPGQDPQFLISFYEKMQSDKGSIPDRFSAQQFSDYHSELNMSSLELGDSALYFCASSLRDRESEAFFGQGTRLTVV.